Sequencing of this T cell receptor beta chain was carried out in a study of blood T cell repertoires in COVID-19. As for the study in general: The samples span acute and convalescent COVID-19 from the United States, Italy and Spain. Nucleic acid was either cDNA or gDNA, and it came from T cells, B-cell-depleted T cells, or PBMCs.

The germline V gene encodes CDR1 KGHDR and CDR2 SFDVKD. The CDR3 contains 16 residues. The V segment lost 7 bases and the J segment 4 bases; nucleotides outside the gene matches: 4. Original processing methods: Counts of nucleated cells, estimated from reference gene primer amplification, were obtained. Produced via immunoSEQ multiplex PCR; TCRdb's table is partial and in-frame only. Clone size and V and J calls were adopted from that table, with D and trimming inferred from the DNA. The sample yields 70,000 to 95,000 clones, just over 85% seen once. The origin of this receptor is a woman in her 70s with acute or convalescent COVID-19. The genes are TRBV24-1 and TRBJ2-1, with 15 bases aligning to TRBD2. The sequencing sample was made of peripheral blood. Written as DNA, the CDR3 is TGTGCCACCAGAGGGACTAGCGGGAGGTGGTACAATGAGCAGTTCTTC. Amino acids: CATRGTSGRWYNEQFF.